A selection of T cell receptor beta chains follows, all from one sample in a study of cytomegalovirus exposure and HLA in healthy donors. The table came from immunoSEQ multiplex PCR; TCRdb's copy has only in-frame clones and leaves some out. The sample lists approximately 210,000 clones; 70% to 80% were seen once. Source material: PBMCs. Receptors were obtained from a girl under 18 in good health and CMV-seropositive. Both conserved end residues are part of each CDR3. A D gene is named only where the DNA matches it firmly. The size field is filled for only some rows; it gives once, few, many or a size class.

-	-	TRBV27	TRBJ2-7	CASKSGMGYEQYF	TGTGCCAGCAAAAGCGGTATGGGGTACGAGCAGTACTTC
-	TRBD1	TRBV7-2	TRBJ2-7	CASSLGSLGTGVDEQYF	TGTGCCAGCAGCTTAGGGTCCTTGGGGACAGGGGTCGACGAGCAGTACTTC
-	-	TRBV7-2	TRBJ1-2	CASSKRPGASYTF	TGTGCCAGCAGCAAACGACCGGGTGCAAGCTACACCTTC
-	-	TRBV20-1	TRBJ2-3	CSAHADTQYF	TGCAGTGCACATGCCGATACGCAGTATTTT
-	TRBD2	TRBV10-2	TRBJ2-4	CAAGGNRKNIQYF	TGCGCCGCGGGAGGGAACAGGAAAAACATTCAGTACTTC
-	-	TRBV15	TRBJ1-6	CATSRDDSPLGSPLHF	TGTGCCACCAGCAGAGATGACAGTCCCCTAGGCTCACCCCTCCACTTT
-	TRBD1	TRBV2	TRBJ2-5	CASSHRQGVQETQYF	TGTGCCAGCAGTCACCGACAGGGCGTCCAAGAGACCCAGTACTTC
-	-	TRBV19	TRBJ2-1	CARGRDNEQFF	TGTGCCAGAGGGCGGGACAATGAGCAGTTCTTC
once	-	TRBV27	TRBJ1-2	CASSLYGGEGYGYTF	TGTGCCAGCAGTTTATACGGCGGGGAGGGCTATGGCTACACCTTC
-	-	TRBV4-3	TRBJ2-7	CASSQHDGLLVREQYF	TGCGCCAGCAGCCAACACGACGGCCTCCTTGTGAGGGAGCAGTACTTC
once	-	TRBV6-5	TRBJ2-5	CASSYGQLQETQYF	TGTGCCAGCAGCTACGGGCAACTTCAAGAGACCCAGTACTTC
-	-	TRBV21-1	TRBJ2-7	CASSDLDSQILYEQYF	TGTGCCAGCAGCGATTTAGACAGTCAGATCCTCTACGAGCAGTACTTC
-	-	TRBV2	TRBJ2-7	CASTEGEWEQYF	TGTGCCAGCACCGAGGGGGAGTGGGAGCAGTACTTC
-	TRBD1	TRBV7-2	TRBJ2-7	CASSLEGGQTYEQYF	TGTGCCAGCAGCTTAGAAGGGGGCCAAACCTACGAGCAGTACTTC
-	-	TRBV9	TRBJ1-2	CASSVVSGAGYGYTF	TGTGCCAGCAGCGTAGTTTCAGGGGCAGGCTATGGCTACACCTTC
-	TRBD1	TRBV7-9	TRBJ2-1	CASSFGQGTSSYNEQFF	TGTGCCAGCAGCTTTGGACAGGGGACTTCCTCCTACAATGAGCAGTTCTTC
-	TRBD2	TRBV4-3	TRBJ2-3	CASSQELAGGHISTDTQYF	TGCGCCAGCAGCCAAGAATTGGCGGGGGGCCATATTAGCACAGATACGCAGTATTTT
-	-	TRBV5-4	TRBJ1-1	CASSLTGSEAFF	TGTGCCAGCAGCTTGACAGGGTCTGAAGCTTTCTTT
once	TRBD2	TRBV11-3	TRBJ2-5	CASSLLAGEETQYF	TGTGCCAGCAGCCTACTAGCGGGAGAAGAGACCCAGTACTTC
few	TRBD1	TRBV5-1	TRBJ2-7	CASSPGQGAYEQYF	TGCGCCAGCAGCCCAGGACAGGGAGCCTACGAGCAGTACTTC
-	TRBD1	TRBV5-1	TRBJ1-6	CASSYSGTGTFYNSPLHF	TGCGCCAGCAGCTACTCCGGGACAGGGACATTTTATAATTCACCCCTCCACTTT
-	-	TRBV19	TRBJ2-3	CASSESTDTQYF	TGTGCCAGTAGCGAGAGCACAGATACGCAGTATTTT
-	TRBD2	TRBV10-1	TRBJ2-1	CASSGTSGGNEQFF	TGCGCCAGCAGCGGGACTAGCGGGGGAAATGAGCAGTTCTTC
-	TRBD1	TRBV5-4	TRBJ2-2	CASTLQGTGELFF	TGTGCCAGCACCCTACAGGGGACCGGGGAGCTGTTTTTT
few	-	TRBV10-3	TRBJ2-1	CATIGQGIYNEQFF	TGTGCCACCATAGGTCAGGGCATCTACAATGAGCAGTTCTTC
few	TRBD2	TRBV29-1	TRBJ2-3	CSVGGGGTDTQYF	TGCAGCGTTGGGGGGGGAGGGACAGATACGCAGTATTTT
-	-	TRBV19	TRBJ1-3	CASRRGDGSSGNTIYF	TGTGCCAGTAGGCGTGGAGACGGGAGCTCTGGAAACACCATATATTTT
-	-	TRBV6-5	TRBJ2-2	CASTLRPGVPGELFF	TGTGCCAGCACCCTACGCCCGGGTGTACCCGGGGAGCTGTTTTTT
-	TRBD1	TRBV4-2	TRBJ1-2	CASSQAPGDRYYGYTF	TGTGCCAGCAGCCAAGCCCCCGGGGACAGGTACTATGGCTACACCTTC
-	TRBD1	TRBV14	TRBJ2-2	CASSQYTGGTGELFF	TGTGCCAGCAGCCAATATACAGGGGGCACCGGGGAGCTGTTTTTT
-	-	TRBV30	TRBJ1-6	CAWKLAGGSYNSPLHF	TGTGCCTGGAAGCTCGCCGGGGGGTCCTATAATTCACCCCTCCACTTT
-	TRBD1	TRBV5-5	TRBJ1-2	CASSLPYQGARGYTF	TGTGCCAGCAGCTTGCCCTACCAGGGGGCGCGGGGCTACACCTTC
-	-	TRBV9	TRBJ1-1	CASSVPGAEAFF	TGTGCCAGCAGCGTACCCGGAGCTGAAGCTTTCTTT
-	-	TRBV18	TRBJ2-1	CASSPASYNEQFF	TGTGCCAGCTCACCTGCTAGCTACAATGAGCAGTTCTTC
-	-	TRBV1	TRBJ2-5	CTSSQEGTRQETQYF	TGCACCAGCAGCCAAGAAGGGACTAGGCAAGAGACCCAGTACTTC
-	TRBD1	TRBV18	TRBJ1-6	CASSFADRGSRSPLHF	TGTGCCAGCTCCTTCGCGGACAGGGGCAGTCGCTCACCCCTCCACTTT
-	TRBD1	TRBV9	TRBJ1-2	CASSAKGTGANYGYTF	TGTGCCAGCAGCGCAAAGGGGACAGGGGCAAACTATGGCTACACCTTC
few	-	TRBV7-9	TRBJ1-2	CASSLGGDEGYTF	TGTGCCAGCAGCCTGGGAGGGGACGAGGGCTACACCTTC
-	TRBD2	TRBV4-2	TRBJ2-2	CASSQGLLAGGPTLGELFF	TGTGCCAGCAGCCAAGGGCTGCTAGCGGGGGGACCGACACTGGGGGAGCTGTTTTTT
-	-	TRBV6-5	TRBJ1-1	CASRGNRESTEAFF	TGTGCCAGCAGAGGAAACAGGGAGTCCACTGAAGCTTTCTTT
-	-	TRBV14	TRBJ2-3	CASSQPGVADTQYF	TGTGCCAGCAGCCAGCCAGGGGTAGCAGATACGCAGTATTTT
-	TRBD1	TRBV19	TRBJ1-6	CASSSKGGQYNSPLHF	TGTGCCAGTAGTTCCAAAGGGGGCCAGTATAATTCACCCCTCCACTTT
-	-	TRBV30	TRBJ1-3	CAWSPGTGGNTIYF	TGTGCCTGGAGTCCAGGGACTGGTGGAAACACCATATATTTT
few	-	TRBV7-2	TRBJ1-2	CASSLIEGPYGYTF	TGTGCCAGCAGCTTAATTGAGGGCCCCTATGGCTACACCTTC
few	-	TRBV6-5	TRBJ2-7	CASSYSGGSSYEQYF	TGTGCCAGCAGTTACTCAGGCGGGTCTTCCTACGAGCAGTACTTC
-	TRBD2	TRBV5-1	TRBJ2-3	CASSLGSGGSSTDTQYF	TGCGCCAGCAGCTTGGGAAGCGGGGGTAGTAGCACAGATACGCAGTATTTT
-	-	TRBV5-6	TRBJ2-7	CASSPPGAAPLLGEQYF	TGTGCCAGCAGCCCCCCTGGGGCAGCCCCTCTCCTCGGGGAGCAGTACTTC
-	TRBD2	TRBV5-6	TRBJ2-3	CASSPQRGDYTDTQYF	TGTGCCAGCAGCCCCCAGCGGGGGGATTACACAGATACGCAGTATTTT
-	TRBD2	TRBV4-1	TRBJ2-7	CASSRTRGTSGSYEQYF	TGCGCCAGCAGCCGAACCCGCGGGACTAGCGGTTCCTACGAGCAGTACTTC
few	-	TRBV6-5	TRBJ2-1	CASSYGDGSSYNEQFF	TGTGCCAGCAGTTACGGTGACGGGAGCTCCTACAATGAGCAGTTCTTC
-	-	TRBV6-5	TRBJ2-1	CASSYSRGTHNEQFF	TGTGCCAGCAGTTACTCCCGGGGGACTCACAATGAGCAGTTCTTC
-	TRBD1	TRBV5-1	TRBJ1-1	CASRLGQGDTEAFF	TGCGCCAGCAGATTGGGACAGGGGGACACTGAAGCTTTCTTT
-	TRBD2	TRBV7-6	TRBJ2-7	CASSPLAGGYYEQYF	TGTGCCAGCAGCCCCCTAGCGGGGGGTTATTACGAGCAGTACTTC
-	-	TRBV9	TRBJ2-7	CASSVAIGAEGEQYF	TGTGCCAGCAGCGTAGCTATAGGGGCCGAAGGGGAGCAGTACTTC